This T cell receptor (beta chain) was recovered during a study of T-cell memory formation after mild COVID-19. This clonotype has a handful of counts. TCRdb used MiXCR to reprocess the 5' RACE reads, holding one entry per CDR3 protein. In the table there are 85,000 to 130,000 distinct CDR3 sequences, about 17% of which are singletons. The V gene's germline CDR1 is SGHTA and CDR2 FQGNSA. The CDR3 length is 12 residues. The V and J ends lost 1 base and 9 bases respectively, with 7 bases between them. This receptor was taken from an adult woman who had mild COVID-19 (a few samples of this study predate the infection). Cell type and time point are not known. V usage is TRBV7-2 and J usage is TRBJ2-1; D unresolved. Sequencing input: PBMCs or a T cell subset sorted from them (not recorded which). In nucleotides, the CDR3 is TGTGCCAGCAGCTTAGTAGGGATTGAGCAGTTCTTC. Encoded protein: CASSLVGIEQFF.